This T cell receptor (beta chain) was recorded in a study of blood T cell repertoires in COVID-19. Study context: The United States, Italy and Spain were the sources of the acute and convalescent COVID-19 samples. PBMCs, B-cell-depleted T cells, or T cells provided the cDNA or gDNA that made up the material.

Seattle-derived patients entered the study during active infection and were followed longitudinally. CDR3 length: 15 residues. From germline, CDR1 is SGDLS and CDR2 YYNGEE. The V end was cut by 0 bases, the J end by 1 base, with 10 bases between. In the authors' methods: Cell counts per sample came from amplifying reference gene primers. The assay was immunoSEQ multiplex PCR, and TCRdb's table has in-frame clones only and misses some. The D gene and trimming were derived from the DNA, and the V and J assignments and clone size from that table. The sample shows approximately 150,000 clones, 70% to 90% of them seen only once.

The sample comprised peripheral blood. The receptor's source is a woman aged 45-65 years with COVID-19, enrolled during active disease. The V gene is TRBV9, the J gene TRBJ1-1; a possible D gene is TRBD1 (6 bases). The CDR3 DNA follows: TGTGCCAGCAGCGTAGGGACAGATTCGAACACTGAAGCTTTCTTT. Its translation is CASSVGTDSNTEAFF.